The 20 T cell receptor beta chains below all came from one sample that was sequenced in a study of regulatory T cells in long-lasting Graves disease. Assembly of TCR beta libraries relied on iRepertoire HTBI primers together with Arm-PCR of CDR3 regions. One entry per CDR3 protein, called by TCRdb with MiXCR from the multiplex PCR reads. The sample has 650,000 to 850,000 distinct CDR3 sequences, about 32% seen once; the top ten hold roughly 41%. This sample's time point: persistent/refractory GD, antithyroid drugs over 5 years with positive TRAb. RNA extracted from PBMCs served as the sequencing template. This material consisted of peripheral blood mononuclear cells (PBMCs), taken when the disease was refractory, from a patient treated with antithyroid drugs. These receptors all stem from a female donor with Graves disease.

The table lists this clonotype with a few counts. This sequence joins TRBV29-1 and TRBJ2-7, with 7 bases matching TRBD1. The CDR3 contains 13 residues. Germline lookup yields CDR1 SQVTM and CDR2 ANQGSEA. Losses at the gene ends were 1 base for V and 3 bases for J; bases not matched to a gene: 3. The CDR3 reads CSVEGGQHYEQYF. CDR3 sequence (DNA): TGCAGCGTTGAAGGGGGACAGCACTACGAGCAGTACTTC.

The chain is built from TRBV6-8 and TRBJ2-1; 8 nucleotides align to TRBD2. The CDR3 is 13 amino acids. Per the germline V gene, CDR1 is MNHGY and CDR2 is SAAAGT. Germline trimming cut 2 bases from V and 12 bases from J; bases unmatched to any gene: 6. This chain's CDR3 is CASSYTIAGMQFF. The DNA for the CDR3 is TGTGCCAGCAGTTACACGATAGCGGGAATGCAGTTCTTC.

The chain recombines TRBV5-1 with TRBJ1-2, with D possibly being TRBD1 (5 bases). The V gene's germline CDR1 is SGHRS and CDR2 YFSETQ. This CDR3 has 13 amino acids. Trimming took 3 bases from V and 7 from J, leaving 13 bases between them. CDR3 coding DNA: TGCGCCAGCAGCTCGCCCCAGGGCTCTGGCTACACCTTC. Encoded protein: CASSSPQGSGYTF.

This chain joins TRBV29-1 and TRBJ1-1, with D unresolved. This CDR3 has 12 amino acids. Germline V gene data show CDR1 as SQVTM and CDR2 as ANQGSEA. V was clipped by 4 bases and J by 4 bases, with 10 bases between them. For the CDR3, the DNA is TGCAGCGTTGGGTATGGGTTCACTGAAGCTTTCTTT. It specifies CSVGYGFTEAFF.

This clonotype has just a few counts. The chain combines TRBV2 with TRBJ1-1, with TRBD1 identical over 7 bases. J was trimmed by 0 bases and V by 9 bases; bases with no gene match: 10. Per germline, CDR1 SNHLY and CDR2 FYNNEI. This CDR3 comprises 15 residues. The CDR3 sequence is CARRPPGQLNTEAFF. The CDR3 bases are TGTGCCAGAAGGCCCCCGGGACAGTTGAACACTGAAGCTTTCTTT.

The sample holds many counts of this clonotype. This chain joins TRBV6-5 and TRBJ1-6; D perhaps matches TRBD1 (5 bases). CDR3 length: 15 residues. Germline CDR1 and CDR2: MNHEY and SVGAGI. Trimming cost V 0 bases and J 6 bases, with 9 bases left between them. In nucleotides, the CDR3 is TGTGCCAGCAGTTACTCGGGACGGAGTAATTCACCCCTCCACTTT. Translating gives CASSYSGRSNSPLHF.

The chain employs TRBV28 and TRBJ1-2; D ambiguous. The germline CDR1 and CDR2 sequences are MDHEN and SYDVKM. This CDR3 has 15 amino acids. Trimming shortened V by 6 bases and J by 3 bases, and 17 bases separated the two germline ends. CDR3 sequence (DNA): TGTGCCAGCAGCTTAACTGGGATCGGTGACTATGGCTACACCTTC. This gives the protein CASSLTGIGDYGYTF.

This clonotype showed up many times. The chain couples TRBV12-3 or TRBV12-4 to TRBJ1-2; D is unresolved. Trimming took off 2 bases at V and 4 bases at J, with 5 bases between the two ends. The length of the CDR3 is 12 residues. Written as DNA, the CDR3 is TGTGCCAGCAGTTTAATGTCCTATGGCTACACCTTC. Translation gives CASSLMSYGYTF.

A few counts support this clonotype. V and J are TRBV11-2 and TRBJ1-1, with TRBD1 identical over 9 bases. Germline V CDR1 and CDR2: SGHAT, FQNNGV. Trimming at V came to 1 base and at J to 5 bases, leaving 8 bases not matched to a gene. This CDR3 region has 16 residues. The chain's CDR3 is CASSLVEGTGRTEAFF. In nucleotides, the CDR3 is TGTGCCAGCAGCTTAGTTGAGGGGACAGGGCGGACTGAAGCTTTCTTT.

This clonotype was detected a few times. V usage is TRBV6-2 or TRBV6-3 and J usage is TRBJ2-3; 10 bases map to TRBD2. Germline CDR1 and CDR2: MNHEY and SVGEGT. This CDR3 comprises 16 residues. V trimming: 5 bases; J trimming: 4 bases; junction bases outside the gene matches: 9. The DNA for the CDR3 is TGTGCCAGCAGTGAAGTTTTAGCGGGAGGATCAGATACGCAGTATTTT. Its protein product is CASSEVLAGGSDTQYF.

The rearrangement uses TRBV20-1 and TRBJ1-5; D possibly corresponds to TRBD1 (5 bases). The V end was cut by 3 bases, the J end by 3 bases, with 15 bases between. Looked up from germline, CDR1 is DFQATT and CDR2 is SNEGSKA (reference sequence). This CDR3 spans 15 amino acids. CDR3 sequence (DNA): TGCAGTGCTAGGAGGGGAAGAGGGGACAATCAGCCCCAGCATTTT. This translates into CSARRGRGDNQPQHF.

The J gene is TRBJ2-4, the V gene TRBV5-1; 9 bases are shared with TRBD2. CDR1 is SGHRS and CDR2 is YFSETQ in the germline V gene. The CDR3 is made up of 17 amino acids. J gave up 0 bases and V 3 bases, and 7 bases lay outside the gene matches. The CDR3 DNA is TGCGCCAGCAGCTATGGACTAGCGACGCTAGCCAAAAACATTCAGTACTTC. This encodes CASSYGLATLAKNIQYF.

This clonotype has more than one count but fewer than ten. The chain uses TRBV5-1 and TRBJ2-7, with TRBD2 identical over 7 bases. CDR3 length: 16 residues. V shed 2 bases and J 4 bases; nucleotides not matched to a gene: 12. From germline, CDR1 is SGHRS and CDR2 YFSETQ. CDR3 nucleotide sequence: TGCGCCAGCAGCTTATTAGGCGGGAGACGGAGGTACGAGCAGTACTTC. It yields the protein CASSLLGGRRRYEQYF. Complete variable domain (other parts from reference TRBV5-1 and TRBJ2-7): KAGVTQTPRYLIKTRGQQVTLSCSPISGHRSVSWYQQTPGQGLQFLFEYFSETQRNKGNFPGRFSGRQFSNSRSEMNVSTLELGDSALYLCASSLLGGRRRYEQYFGPGTRLTVT.

The chain employs TRBV27 and TRBJ2-7; a possible D gene is TRBD1 (6 bases). Per the germline V gene, CDR1 is MNHEY and CDR2 is SMNVEV (reference sequence). The CDR3 is made up of 13 amino acids. V dropped 7 bases and J dropped 5 bases, with 15 bases sitting between them. The CDR3 bases are TGTGCCAGCACCGATACAGGGAGCCACGAGCAGTACTTC. This codes for CASTDTGSHEQYF.

This clonotype has a handful of counts. This chain links TRBV20-1 with TRBJ2-2; 11 nucleotides line up with TRBD2. The germline V gene has CDR1 DFQATT and CDR2 SNEGSKA (reference sequence). V was pared by 6 bases and J by 6 bases, with 12 bases of the junction left unmatched. The CDR3 has 16 amino acids. The CDR3 is CSANPIAGGPAGELFF. CDR3 nucleotides: TGCAGTGCCAATCCAATAGCGGGAGGGCCCGCCGGGGAGCTGTTTTTT.

This clonotype was seen many times. V usage is TRBV28 and J usage is TRBJ1-6; D not certain. Germline V CDR1 and CDR2: MDHEN, SYDVKM. This CDR3 region has 14 residues. Between the trimmed V and J ends, which lost 7 bases and 7 bases, there was a span of 14 bases. In DNA form, the CDR3 reads TGTGCCAGCATCAACATAGCGGGGAATTCACCCCTCCACTTT. Protein sequence: CASINIAGNSPLHF.

V usage is TRBV28 and J usage is TRBJ1-3; possible D gene TRBD1, 5 bases. V lost 8 bases and J 0 bases, leaving 14 bases between the germline ends. CDR1 and CDR2 from the germline V gene are MDHEN and SYDVKM. This CDR3 is 15 amino acids long. The DNA of the CDR3 is TGTGCCAGCTGCCAGGGAGGAAGCTCTGGAAACACCATATATTTT. Translating gives CASCQGGSSGNTIYF.

To note about this clonotype: One base away lies a much larger clone, so this may be a sequencing read error. This chain connects TRBV11-2 to TRBJ2-5; 11 nucleotides agree with TRBD1. TRBJ2-7 matches the DNA end more closely, so the J call is doubtful. Germline lookup yields CDR1 SGHAT and CDR2 FQNNGV. The CDR3 extends over 14 amino acids. CDR3 protein: CANSTGTGGYEQYF. CDR3 DNA sequence: TGTGCCAACAGCACCGGGACAGGGGGCTACGAGCAGTACTTC.

The gene calls are TRBV19 and TRBJ2-7, with 9 bases that match TRBD2. With 5 bases clipped from V and 2 bases from J, the junction kept 13 bases outside the gene matches. There are 17 residues in the CDR3. Germline V gives CDR1 LNHDA, CDR2 SQIVND (reference sequence). The CDR3 here is CASSVQASGTLTYEQYF. In DNA, the CDR3 is TGTGCCAGTAGTGTTCAGGCTAGCGGGACCCTAACCTACGAGCAGTACTTC.

J is TRBJ2-1 and V is TRBV15, with D tentatively TRBD2 (5 bases). The V gene lost 3 bases and the J gene lost 5 bases, with 17 bases spanning the gap. CDR3 size: 16 residues. Germline-derived CDR1 and CDR2 are LNHNV and YYDKDF (reference sequence). CDR3: CATSSGVDGVDNEQFF. For the CDR3, the DNA is TGTGCCACCAGCAGCGGGGTCGACGGAGTAGACAATGAGCAGTTCTTC. Based on the CDR3 plus reference TRBV15 and TRBJ2-1, the full variable domain is DAMVIQNPRYQVTQFGKPVTLSCSQTLNHNVMYWYQQKSSQAPKLLFHYYDKDFNNEADTPDNFQSRRPNTSFCFLDIRSPGLGDTAMYLCATSSGVDGVDNEQFFGPGTRLTVL.